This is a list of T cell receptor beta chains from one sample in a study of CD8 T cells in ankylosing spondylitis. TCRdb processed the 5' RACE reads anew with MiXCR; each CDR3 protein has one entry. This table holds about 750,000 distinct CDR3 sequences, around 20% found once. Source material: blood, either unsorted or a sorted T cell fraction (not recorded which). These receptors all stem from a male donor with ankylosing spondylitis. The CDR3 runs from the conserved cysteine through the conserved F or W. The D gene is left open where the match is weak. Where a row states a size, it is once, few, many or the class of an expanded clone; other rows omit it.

DNA: TGCAGTGCTAGAGATCTCGGGACTGTTCACTACGAGCAGTACTTC
CDR3: CSARDLGTVHYEQYF
V: TRBV20-1
D: -
J: TRBJ2-7
size: few

DNA: TGTGCCAGCAGTTACAACCCCTCACTAGGGAGCCAAGAGACCCAGTACTTC
CDR3: CASSYNPSLGSQETQYF
V: TRBV6-5
D: -
J: TRBJ2-5
size: -

DNA: TGCAGCGCTGAAGGGGGAGATAGTTGGAACAATGAGCAGTTCTTC
CDR3: CSAEGGDSWNNEQFF
V: TRBV29-1
D: -
J: TRBJ2-1
size: -

DNA: TGCAGCGGGTTTGGGGCGGCGGTTTCCACAGATACGCAGTATTTT
CDR3: CSGFGAAVSTDTQYF
V: TRBV29-1
D: -
J: TRBJ2-3
size: -

DNA: TGTGCCAGCAGCCTTACGGAGCAAGAGACCCAGTACTTC
CDR3: CASSLTEQETQYF
V: TRBV28
D: -
J: TRBJ2-5
size: many

DNA: TGTGCCAGCAGTGCCGGCGGGGGGCCCTACAATGAGCAGTTCTTC
CDR3: CASSAGGGPYNEQFF
V: TRBV2
D: TRBD2
J: TRBJ2-1
size: -

DNA: TGCGCCAGCAGCTTGGGATCAGGGCGAAATTCACCCCTCCACTTT
CDR3: CASSLGSGRNSPLHF
V: TRBV5-1
D: -
J: TRBJ1-6
size: -

DNA: TGTGCCAGCAGAATCGGGTGTCGTTGCGGGAGCCCCAATGAGCAGTTCTTC
CDR3: CASRIGCRCGSPNEQFF
V: TRBV12-3/TRBV12-4
D: TRBD2
J: TRBJ2-1
size: many

DNA: TGTGCCAGCATGCGGCAGCAAGAGACCCAGTACTTC
CDR3: CASMRQQETQYF
V: TRBV12-3/TRBV12-4
D: -
J: TRBJ2-5
size: -

DNA: TGTGCCATCAGGGGACAGGGTGAAGCTTTCTTT
CDR3: CAIRGQGEAFF
V: TRBV10-3
D: TRBD1
J: TRBJ1-1
size: few

DNA: TGTGCCAGCAGCCTTCGCAGGACAACTAGCGGGGGGAGATACAATGAGCAGTTCTTC
CDR3: CASSLRRTTSGGRYNEQFF
V: TRBV11-2
D: TRBD2
J: TRBJ2-1
size: -

DNA: TGTGCCAGCAGCTTAGAGCGGAACGGCAATCAGCCCCAGCATTTT
CDR3: CASSLERNGNQPQHF
V: TRBV7-2
D: -
J: TRBJ1-5
size: -

DNA: TGCGCCAGCAGCCCTGGGGTGGGGACTAGCGGCTTCGAGCAGTACTTC
CDR3: CASSPGVGTSGFEQYF
V: TRBV5-1
D: TRBD2
J: TRBJ2-7
size: few

DNA: TGTGCCATCACGGGGGGCGCGAACACTGAAGCTTTCTTT
CDR3: CAITGGANTEAFF
V: TRBV10-3
D: -
J: TRBJ1-1
size: many

DNA: TGCGCCAGCAGTTCGGATGACTACAATGAGCAGTTCTTC
CDR3: CASSSDDYNEQFF
V: TRBV10-2
D: -
J: TRBJ2-1
size: -

DNA: TGTGCCAGCAGTGTTCTAGCGGGAGGGTTCGCAGATACGCAGTATTTT
CDR3: CASSVLAGGFADTQYF
V: TRBV12-3/TRBV12-4
D: TRBD2
J: TRBJ2-3
size: few

DNA: TGCGCCAGCAGCATACGACAGGGGGCCAATGAGCAGTTCTTC
CDR3: CASSIRQGANEQFF
V: TRBV5-1
D: TRBD1
J: TRBJ2-1
size: few

DNA: TGTGCCAGCAGCTCGACAGGGTTCATCCACGAGCAGTACTTC
CDR3: CASSSTGFIHEQYF
V: TRBV27
D: TRBD1
J: TRBJ2-7
size: few

DNA: TGTGCCAGCAGCGTAGATGGGGGGAACCCCTCCTACAATGAGCAGTTCTTC
CDR3: CASSVDGGNPSYNEQFF
V: TRBV5-6
D: -
J: TRBJ2-1
size: -

DNA: TGTGCCAGCAGCCAAGCATACCAAGCGGCGAAAAGGGGCGGGGAGCTGTTTTTT
CDR3: CASSQAYQAAKRGGELFF
V: TRBV3-1
D: -
J: TRBJ2-2
size: -

DNA: TGCGCCAGCAGCTACGAGGGACTAGCGGGGTACAATGAGCAGTTCTTC
CDR3: CASSYEGLAGYNEQFF
V: TRBV5-1
D: TRBD2
J: TRBJ2-1
size: few

DNA: TGTGCCAGCAGTGGACGACTAGCGGGGGATTACAATGAGCAGTTCTTC
CDR3: CASSGRLAGDYNEQFF
V: TRBV28
D: TRBD2
J: TRBJ2-1
size: few

DNA: TGCGCCAGCAGCTTCGGACAGGGATACTCTGGGGCCAACGTCCTGACTTTC
CDR3: CASSFGQGYSGANVLTF
V: TRBV5-1
D: TRBD1
J: TRBJ2-6
size: few

DNA: TGTGCCAGCAGCGACAGGGGGCTGAACACTGAAGCTTTCTTT
CDR3: CASSDRGLNTEAFF
V: TRBV6-1
D: TRBD1
J: TRBJ1-1
size: many

DNA: TGTGCCAGCAGCTTCAGCGTCCGGGGATACAATGAGCAGTTCTTC
CDR3: CASSFSVRGYNEQFF
V: TRBV5-5
D: -
J: TRBJ2-1
size: -

DNA: TGTGCCAGCAGTCTTGGACTCCGGAGAGGACTATACAATGAGCAGTTCTTC
CDR3: CASSLGLRRGLYNEQFF
V: TRBV6-2/TRBV6-3
D: -
J: TRBJ2-1
size: few

DNA: TGTGCCAGCAGCTTAGATTTGTCGGCCACAAATGAAAAACTGTTTTTT
CDR3: CASSLDLSATNEKLFF
V: TRBV7-2
D: -
J: TRBJ1-4
size: -

DNA: TGTGCCAGCAGCGTAGGCTGGGGAGGGGGCCAAGAGACCCAGTACTTC
CDR3: CASSVGWGGGQETQYF
V: TRBV9
D: -
J: TRBJ2-5
size: -